The clone carrying this T cell receptor beta chain occurred a few times. This entry is derived from a study of beta chain features in type 1 diabetes. In the study overall: Examined across all samples were just under 110,000,000 sorted cells.

This CDR3 is 15 amino acids long. CDR1 is MDHEN, CDR2 SYDVKM, per germline. Germline trimming cut 11 bases from V and 3 bases from J; bases unmatched to any gene: 9. Isolated RNA was reverse transcribed in full, so expressed TCRB transcripts were sequenced. Using immunoSEQ multiplex PCR, the repertoire was profiled, and TCRdb retains in-frame clones only, with some absent. The repertoire consists of hundreds of thousands of clones, with about 30% occurring once and the leading ten covering about 0.06%. The V gene is TRBV28, the J gene TRBJ2-6; 8 nucleotides match TRBD2. The sequenced sample was naive CD4+ T cells from blood. This receptor was identified in a man between 18 and 35 years old in good health. CDR3 protein: CAEGLGNFGANVLTF. CDR3 nucleotide sequence: TGTGCCGAGGGACTAGGGAATTTTGGGGCCAACGTCCTGACTTTC.